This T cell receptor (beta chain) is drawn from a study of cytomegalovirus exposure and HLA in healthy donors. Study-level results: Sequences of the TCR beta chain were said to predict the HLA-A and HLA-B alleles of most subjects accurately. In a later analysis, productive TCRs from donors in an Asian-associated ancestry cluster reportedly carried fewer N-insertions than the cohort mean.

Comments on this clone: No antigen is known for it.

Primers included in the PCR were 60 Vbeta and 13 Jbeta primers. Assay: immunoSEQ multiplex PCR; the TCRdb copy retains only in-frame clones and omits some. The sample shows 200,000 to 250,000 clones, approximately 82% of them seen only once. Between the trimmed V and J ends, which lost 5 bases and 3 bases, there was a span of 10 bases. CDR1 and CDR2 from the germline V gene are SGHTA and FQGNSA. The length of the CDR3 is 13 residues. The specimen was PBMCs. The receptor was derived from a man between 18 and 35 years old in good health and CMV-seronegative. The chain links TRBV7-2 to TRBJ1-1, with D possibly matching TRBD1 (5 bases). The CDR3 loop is CASSQGIHTEAFF. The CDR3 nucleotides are TGTGCCAGCAGCCAGGGTATCCACACTGAAGCTTTCTTT.